This T cell receptor beta chain was sequenced for a study of pediatric ulcerative colitis. This clone was recorded only once. Up to 500,000 reads were sequenced per sample. The method was immunoSEQ multiplex PCR; TCRdb's version includes in-frame clones alone and lacks a portion of them. The repertoire has fewer than 15,000 clones, about 90% of them found once; the top ten carry 0.98%. Sequenced sample: blood. This TCR was sampled from a boy aged 5-17 years with moderate ulcerative colitis.

The CDR3 DNA sequence: TGTGCCAGCAGTTGGACTAGCGGGAGTGAGGATGAGCAGTTCTTC. It specifies CASSWTSGSEDEQFF. The chain employs TRBV6-6 and TRBJ2-1, with 13 bases lining up with TRBD2. Germline V gene data show CDR1 as MNHNY and CDR2 as SVGAGI (reference sequence). The V and J ends lost 4 bases and 8 bases, in that order; junction bases with no gene match: 5. CDR3 length: 15 residues.